This TCR beta chain emerged from a study of post-analysis software for immune sequencing data. Looking at the study overall: In terms of disease course, relapsing-remitting, secondary progressive and progressive-relapsing multiple sclerosis were included. Study-wide results and limits: Roughly five TRBV segments were more frequent in patients than controls; TRBV5-6, TRBV5-1 and TRBV20-1 belonged to this group.

V dropped 2 bases and J dropped 0; count of bases not matched to a gene: 3. This CDR3 contains 16 residues. This clonotype was counted a few times. Its antigen is not identified. The library was made from cDNA and included unique molecular identifiers. MiXCR, applied by TCRdb to the PCR reads, yields one record per CDR3 protein. The table shows more than 450,000 distinct CDR3 sequences, with 40% to 50% occurring only once. The chain has TRBV12-3 or TRBV12-4 and TRBJ2-3; 9 positions match TRBD2. This TCR derives from a girl between 5 and 17 years old with multiple sclerosis. Sequenced: blood. CDR3 protein: CASSLLAGSSTDTQYF. The DNA for the CDR3 is TGTGCCAGCAGTTTACTAGCGGGATCCAGCACAGATACGCAGTATTTT.